This TCR beta chain was recovered during a study of blood T cells in healthy people across ages. This clonotype was seen only a few times. The target antigen is unknown. General observations from the study: Strongly correlated with naive T cell percentage was TCR beta diversity. Estimated diversity, derived from one million T cells, was regarded as an underestimate.

The use of a sample-barcoded 5' primer and a J-beta primer mix characterized a second PCR of roughly 6 to 11 cycles. TCRdb re-called the 5' RACE reads with MiXCR, one entry per CDR3 protein. The table includes about 970,000 distinct CDR3 sequences, roughly half detected once. This TCR was sampled from a woman aged 60-70 years in good health. What was sequenced was blood.

CDR3 coding DNA: TGTGCCAGCAGCCGGCCACTGCAGCGGTCGTACAATGAGCAGTTCTTC. Amino acid sequence: CASSRPLQRSYNEQFF. The rearrangement links TRBV7-2 to TRBJ2-1; a possible D gene is TRBD2 (5 bases). V gave up 5 bases and J gave up 4 bases, with 18 bases separating them. This CDR3 region has 16 residues. CDR1 and CDR2 from the germline V gene are SGHTA and FQGNSA.